This T cell receptor beta chain was sequenced in a study of a mutant IDH1 vaccine in newly diagnosed glioma. The method was immunoSEQ multiplex PCR; TCRdb's version includes in-frame clones alone and lacks a portion of them. This table holds some 42,000 clones, about 80% found once. Concerning this clone: Its antigen is undetermined.

Documented time point: week 35, safety follow-up. Vaccinated patients received 300 ug of mutant IDH1 20-mer peptide per dose, with topical imiquimod. Scheduled for weeks 1, 3, 5, 7, 11, 15, 19 and 23, eight vaccinations were given to patients. The V gene lost 5 bases and the J gene lost 3 bases, with 11 bases spanning the gap. The CDR3 consists of 13 residues. CDR1 and CDR2 (germline): SGHVS, FQNEAQ. This clonotype originated in a woman in her forties or fifties with glioma. This sequence joins TRBV7-8 and TRBJ2-7; D unresolved. This sample comprised PBMCs, obtained from a glioma patient whose treatment included an IDH1 peptide vaccine. Here the CDR3 DNA reads TGTGCCAGCAGCGTTACGGAGAGCTACGAGCAGTACTTC. Protein product: CASSVTESYEQYF.